The 16 T cell receptor beta chains below all came from one sample that was sequenced in a study of blood T cell repertoires in COVID-19. The table came from immunoSEQ multiplex PCR; TCRdb's copy has only in-frame clones and leaves some out. Of some 180,000 clones listed, roughly 82% were seen once; the top ten hold about 7.8%. The material sequenced was peripheral blood. Receptors were obtained from a woman aged 55 to 70 with COVID-19, enrolled during active disease.

The chain uses TRBV30 and TRBJ1-5, with D possibly matching TRBD1 (6 bases). V dropped 4 bases and J dropped 1 base, with 14 bases sitting between them. The CDR3 consists of 15 residues. The germline CDR1 and CDR2 sequences are GTSNPN and SVGIG (reference sequence). CDR3 in DNA: TGTGCCTGGAACATAGGGGGTAGAAGCAATCAGCCCCAGCATTTT. Amino acids: CAWNIGGRSNQPQHF.

The V gene is TRBV19, the J gene TRBJ1-4, with D hard to call. The V gene's germline CDR1 is LNHDA and CDR2 SQIVND (reference sequence). The CDR3 covers 13 residues. Trimming removed 6 bases at V and 3 bases at J, with 8 bases between. CDR3 amino acids: CASREGANEKLFF. Here the CDR3 DNA reads TGTGCCAGTAGAGAGGGTGCTAATGAAAAACTGTTTTTT.

The chain combines TRBV10-3 with TRBJ1-6, with D unresolved. Trimming pared 0 bases from V and 7 bases from J, leaving 7 bases between. The CDR3 totals 14 residues. Germline assignment: CDR1 ENHRY and CDR2 SYGVKD. CDR3 in DNA: TGTGCCATCAGTGAGTCGCCGGAGAATTCACCCCTCCACTTT. This codes for CAISESPENSPLHF.

The V call is TRBV6-6, the J call TRBJ2-1, with TRBD2 as a possible D gene (6 bases). CDR1 MNHNY and CDR2 SVGAGI come from the germline V gene (reference sequence). This CDR3 comprises 14 residues. The V end was cut by 2 bases, the J end by 6 bases, with 11 bases between. For the CDR3, the DNA is TGTGCCAGCAGTTACCCGGGAGACACCAATGAGCAGTTCTTC. It codes for CASSYPGDTNEQFF.

The chain joins TRBV5-5 to TRBJ1-1; TRBD1 might be the D (5 bases). This CDR3 comprises 15 residues. Germline values: CDR1 SGHKS, CDR2 YYEKEE (reference sequence). V was trimmed by 5 bases and J by 5 bases, leaving 19 bases between them. The CDR3 DNA reads as TGTGCCAGCAGTCTGAGACCGGCGGGGGAAACTGAAGCTTTCTTT. This codes for CASSLRPAGETEAFF.

The rearrangement uses TRBV5-1 and TRBJ2-2; 7 bases agree with TRBD1. CDR3 size: 18 residues. The germline CDR1 and CDR2 sequences are SGHRS and YFSETQ. The J segment lost 4 bases and the V segment lost 0 bases, leaving 12 bases of the junction unmatched. CDR3 region: CASSLDLDKQGSTGELFF. CDR3 bases: TGCGCCAGCAGCTTGGATCTCGATAAACAGGGGAGCACCGGGGAGCTGTTTTTT.

The chain carries TRBV11-2 and TRBJ1-6, with a weak D call TRBD1 (5 bases). CDR1 is SGHAT and CDR2 is FQNNGV in the germline V gene. Trimming removed 2 bases at V and 7 bases at J, with 15 bases between. The CDR3 loop spans 16 amino acids. CDR3 amino acids: CASSLTGSPVNSPLHF. The CDR3 coding sequence is TGTGCCAGCAGCTTAACAGGCAGCCCGGTAAATTCACCCCTCCACTTT.

The chain employs TRBV18 and TRBJ1-1, with D perhaps TRBD1 (6 bases). CDR3 length: 13 residues. V shed 5 bases and J shed 6 bases, with 13 bases lying between them. Germline V CDR1 and CDR2: KGHSH, LQKENI. The CDR3 region has the DNA TGTGCCAGCTCAACGGACAGTGGGTCTGAAGCTTTCTTT. This gives the protein CASSTDSGSEAFF.

The rearrangement links TRBV19 to TRBJ2-5; D is uncertain. The germline V and J ends were trimmed by 3 bases and 3 bases, with 8 bases remaining between them. The germline CDR1 and CDR2 sequences are LNHDA and SQIVND (reference sequence). The CDR3 totals 13 residues. CDR3 region: CASSIVREETQYF. In nucleotides, the CDR3 is TGTGCCAGTAGTATCGTTCGGGAAGAGACCCAGTACTTC.

This clone has a single count. The rearrangement joins TRBV3-1 (or the pseudogene TRBV3-2) to TRBJ2-5; 8 positions match TRBD2. CDR3 length: 16 residues. The germline gives CDR1 LGHDT, CDR2 YNNKEL (reference sequence). Trimming at V came to 4 bases and at J to 1 base, leaving 8 bases not matched to a gene. CDR3 DNA sequence: TGTGCCAGCAGCCCCCGCCGGGGGGGAAGCCAAGAGACCCAGTACTTC. Amino acid sequence: CASSPRRGGSQETQYF.

The rearrangement uses TRBV12-3 or TRBV12-4 and TRBJ1-4; D is uncertain. This CDR3 spans 11 amino acids. V dropped 0 bases and J dropped 13 bases, with 6 bases sitting between them. CDR3 DNA sequence: TGTGCCAGCAGTTTAGCAGGAGCACTGTTTTTT. It specifies CASSLAGALFF.

The chain uses TRBV5-8 and TRBJ1-2, with TRBD1 matching 12 bases. The CDR3 loop spans 20 amino acids. Trimming at V came to 1 base and at J to 4 bases, leaving 17 bases not matched to a gene. Germline-derived CDR1 and CDR2 are SGHTS and YDEGEE. CDR3 residues: CASSLSPHGDRGRGRYGYTF. The CDR3, as DNA: TGTGCCAGCAGCTTGTCCCCACACGGGGACAGGGGGCGCGGACGCTATGGCTACACCTTC. Together with reference TRBV5-8 and TRBJ1-2, the CDR3 gives the full variable domain: EAGVTQSPTHLIKTRGQQATLRCSPISGHTSVYWYQQALGLGLQFLLWYDEGEERNRGNFPPRFSGRQFPNYSSELNVNALELEDSALYLCASSLSPHGDRGRGRYGYTFGSGTRLTVV.

The genes are TRBV7-2 and TRBJ1-2, with D uncertain. Per germline, CDR1 SGHTA and CDR2 FQGNSA. Trimming stripped 2 bases from V and 2 bases from J, with 18 bases between. This CDR3 spans 17 amino acids. DNA of the CDR3: TGTGCCAGCAGCTTAACTGGGGAGCCCTTACCGAACTATGGCTACACCTTC. Its translation is CASSLTGEPLPNYGYTF.

The chain couples TRBV7-8 to TRBJ1-3; D gene ambiguous. Germline values: CDR1 SGHVS, CDR2 FQNEAQ. V was cut by 5 bases and J by 6 bases, with 20 bases left in between. This CDR3 region has 16 residues. CDR3 nucleotides: TGTGCCAGCAGCCCACCCCTAGGAGGGAAGGAAAACACCATATATTTT. Protein: CASSPPLGGKENTIYF.

This clone was seen just once. The CDR3 sequence: CASSSSTSLNEQFF. In DNA form, the CDR3 reads TGTGCCAGCAGCTCCTCGACTAGCCTCAATGAGCAGTTCTTC. This chain uses TRBV7-9 with TRBJ2-1; 7 positions match TRBD2. The CDR3 contains 14 residues. Unmatched junction bases numbered 6, after V lost 4 bases and J lost 6 bases. The germline CDR1 and CDR2 sequences are SEHNR and FQNEAQ (reference sequence).

The CDR3 reads CASILGTGSSGTFF. CDR3 nucleotide sequence: TGTGCCAGCATCCTGGGGACAGGGAGCAGCGGGACTTTCTTC. V usage is TRBV28 and J usage is TRBJ2-1; the match to TRBD1 covers 9 bases. CDR1 MDHEN and CDR2 SYDVKM come from the germline V gene. The length of the CDR3 is 14 residues. Losses at the gene ends were 7 bases for V and 16 bases for J; bases not matched to a gene: 17. Full variable domain (outside the CDR3, taken from reference TRBV28 and TRBJ2-1): DVKVTQSSRYLVKRTGEKVFLECVQDMDHENMFWYRQDPGLGLRLIYFSYDVKMKEKGDIPEGYSVSREKKERFSLILESASTNQTSMYLCASILGTGSSGTFFGPGTRLTVL.